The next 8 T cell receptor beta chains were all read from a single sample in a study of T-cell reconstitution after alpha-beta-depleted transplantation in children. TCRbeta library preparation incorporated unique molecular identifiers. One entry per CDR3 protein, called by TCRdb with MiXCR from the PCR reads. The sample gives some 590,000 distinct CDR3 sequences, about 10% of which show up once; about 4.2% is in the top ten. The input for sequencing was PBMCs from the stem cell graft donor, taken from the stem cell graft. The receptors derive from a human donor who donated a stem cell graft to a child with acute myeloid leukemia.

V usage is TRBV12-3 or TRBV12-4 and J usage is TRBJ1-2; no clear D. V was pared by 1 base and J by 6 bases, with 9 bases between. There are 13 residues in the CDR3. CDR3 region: CASSLDGRNGYTF. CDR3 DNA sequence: TGTGCCAGCAGTTTAGATGGGCGGAATGGCTACACCTTC.

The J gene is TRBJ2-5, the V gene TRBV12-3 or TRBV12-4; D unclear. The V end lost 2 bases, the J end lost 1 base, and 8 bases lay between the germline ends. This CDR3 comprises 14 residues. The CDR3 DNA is TGTGCCAGCAGTTTAAAGGCGTCCCAAGAGACCCAGTACTTC. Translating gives CASSLKASQETQYF.

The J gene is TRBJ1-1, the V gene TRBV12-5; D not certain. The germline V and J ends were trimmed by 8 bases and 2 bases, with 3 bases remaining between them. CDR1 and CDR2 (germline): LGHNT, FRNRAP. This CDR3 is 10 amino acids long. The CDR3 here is CASLNTEAFF. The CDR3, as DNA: TGTGCTAGTCTTAACACTGAAGCTTTCTTT.

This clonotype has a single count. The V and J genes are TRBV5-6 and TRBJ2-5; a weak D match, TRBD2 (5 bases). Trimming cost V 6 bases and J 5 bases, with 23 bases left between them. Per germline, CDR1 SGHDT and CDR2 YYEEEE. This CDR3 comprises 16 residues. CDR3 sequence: CASINLKGAQTETQYF. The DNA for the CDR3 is TGTGCCAGCATCAACTTAAAGGGAGCACAGACGGAGACCCAGTACTTC. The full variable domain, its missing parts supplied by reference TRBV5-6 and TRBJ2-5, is DAGVTQSPTHLIKTRGQQVTLRCSPKSGHDTVSWYQQALGQGPQFIFQYYEEEERQRGNFPDRFSGHQFPNYSSELNVNALLLGDSALYLCASINLKGAQTETQYFGPGTRLLVL.

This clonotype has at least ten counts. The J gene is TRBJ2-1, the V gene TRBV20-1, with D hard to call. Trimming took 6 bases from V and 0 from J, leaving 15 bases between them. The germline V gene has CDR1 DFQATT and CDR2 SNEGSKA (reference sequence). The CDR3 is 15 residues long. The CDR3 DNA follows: TGCAGTGCCGCCTTAGGTCGTGGCTCCTACAATGAGCAGTTCTTC. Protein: CSAALGRGSYNEQFF.

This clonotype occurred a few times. CDR3: CASSPPDRGPYEQYF. CDR3 bases: TGTGCCAGCTCACCTCCTGACAGGGGGCCCTACGAGCAGTACTTC. The V and J genes are TRBV18 and TRBJ2-7; 10 nucleotides match TRBD1. V lost 3 bases, J lost 2 bases, and 4 bases stayed unmatched. There are 15 residues in the CDR3. Per the germline V gene, CDR1 is KGHSH and CDR2 is LQKENI.

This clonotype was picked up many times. CDR3 nucleotide sequence: TGTGCCAGCAGCATTCTAGCGGGAGGCCTCCAAGAGACCCAGTACTTC. This translates into CASSILAGGLQETQYF. The chain uses TRBV7-6 and TRBJ2-5; 11 positions match TRBD2. This CDR3 is built from 16 residues. J lost 1 base, V lost 5 bases, and 6 bases had no gene match. CDR1 and CDR2 (germline): SGHVS, FNYEAQ.

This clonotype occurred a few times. The CDR3 sequence: CASSSTGVYEQYF. The CDR3 DNA sequence: TGTGCCAGCAGCTCAACAGGGGTCTACGAGCAGTACTTC. The rearrangement joins TRBV7-9 to TRBJ2-7; 7 nucleotides line up with TRBD1. This CDR3 contains 13 residues. Trimming cost V 4 bases and J 3 bases; bases outside gene matches: 3. Looked up from germline, CDR1 is SEHNR and CDR2 is FQNEAQ (reference sequence).